This T cell receptor beta chain was found in a study of blood T cell repertoires in COVID-19. On the study more broadly: Whether acute or convalescent, the COVID-19 samples came from the United States, Italy and Spain. T cells, B-cell-depleted T cells, or PBMCs provided the cDNA or gDNA that served as material.

Authors' processing steps: Amplification from reference gene primers served as the basis for estimated nucleated cell counts. The method was immunoSEQ multiplex PCR; TCRdb's version includes in-frame clones alone and lacks a portion of them. V and J calls plus clone size are reproduced from that table; the DNA served to infer D and trimming. The sample has around 140,000 clones; about 86% are singletons. The specimen sequenced was peripheral blood. The source of this sequence is a woman aged 55 to 70 with acute or convalescent COVID-19.

The CDR3 nucleotides read TGTGCCAGCAGCGTAGACAGGGGTATTGGTTCACCCCTCCACTTT. This encodes CASSVDRGIGSPLHF. The chain is built from TRBV9 and TRBJ1-6, with 7 bases lining up with TRBD1. V was clipped by 0 bases and J by 9 bases; unmatched bases: 6. Per the germline V gene, CDR1 is SGDLS and CDR2 is YYNGEE. The CDR3 has 15 amino acids.